These 15 T cell receptor beta chains were sequenced from one sample in a study of blood T cells in healthy people across ages. A sample-barcoded 5' primer and a J-beta primer mix were used in a second PCR of roughly 6 to 11 cycles. TCRdb called the 5' RACE reads again in MiXCR, with one record for every CDR3 protein. The sample lists about 510,000 distinct CDR3 sequences, about 27% occurring once. These data also formed part of another study, on T cells of mothers and their children.

Sequences were obtained from blood. The receptors were sampled from a boy aged 2 to 9 in good health.

The V gene is TRBV11-2, the J gene TRBJ2-3; TRBD2 might be the D (5 bases). Trimming cost V 2 bases and J 0 bases, with 21 bases left between them. CDR3 length: 19 residues. Looked up from germline, CDR1 is SGHAT and CDR2 is FQNNGV. The chain's CDR3 is CASSLYGRFGGPSTDTQYF. The CDR3 DNA sequence: TGTGCCAGCAGCTTATACGGGCGGTTCGGCGGGCCTAGCACAGATACGCAGTATTTT.

This clonotype was counted only a few times. One end of the junction fails to match germline, which may point to a read error. The V and J genes are TRBV27 and TRBJ2-1; D remains unclear. The germline V gene encodes CDR1 MNHEY and CDR2 SMNVEV (reference sequence). CDR3 length: 12 amino acids. CDR3 in amino acids: CATSPAYNEQFF. The DNA for the CDR3 is TGTGCCACCAGTCCCGCTTACAATGAGCAGTTCTTC.

This sequence joins TRBV29-1 and TRBJ1-1; unclear D gene. The CDR3 has 19 residues. Germline CDR1 reads SQVTM; CDR2 reads ANQGSEA. Trimming pared 2 bases from V and 7 bases from J, leaving 32 bases between. CDR3 sequence reads: CSVEYFGRDGLSLKFEAFF. The CDR3 DNA sequence: TGCAGCGTTGAATATTTCGGCCGCGACGGGTTGAGCCTCAAATTTGAAGCTTTCTTT.

This clonotype was detected once. The DNA for the CDR3 is TGTGCCAGCAGCTTACCCCGGGACAGGGGGCGAAAAGCCGGGGAGCTGTTTTTT. It codes for CASSLPRDRGRKAGELFF. This chain uses TRBV7-2 with TRBJ2-2, with 12 bases that match TRBD1. This CDR3 has 18 residues. Germline V gives CDR1 SGHTA, CDR2 FQGNSA. The V gene end was trimmed by 2 bases and the J gene end by 6 bases; junction bases not matched to a gene: 10.

The V and J genes are TRBV7-9 and TRBJ2-5, with 8 bases aligning to TRBD1. Near its end, the DNA agrees better with TRBJ2-7, so the J call may be wrong. This CDR3 has 15 amino acids. In germline, CDR1 is SEHNR, CDR2 FQNEAQ (reference sequence). Written as DNA, the CDR3 is TGTGCCAGCAGCTCAATACAGGGGGTTGCCTACGAGCAGTACTTC. The encoded protein is CASSSIQGVAYEQYF.

This clonotype was detected a few times. The J gene is TRBJ2-3, the V gene TRBV10-1, with D unresolved. In germline, CDR1 is WNHNN, CDR2 SYGVQD (reference sequence). The CDR3 has 14 residues. Trimming removed 2 bases from V and 2 bases from J, with 8 bases in between. The CDR3 here is CASSEASSTDTQYF. The CDR3 region has the DNA TGCGCCAGCAGTGAGGCCAGCTCCACAGATACGCAGTATTTT.

This chain uses TRBV7-2 with TRBJ1-1; D remains unclear. V lost 4 bases and J 1 base, leaving 7 bases between the germline ends. Per the germline V gene, CDR1 is SGHTA and CDR2 is FQGNSA. There are 13 residues in the CDR3. The chain's CDR3 is CASSYRRNTEAFF. CDR3 DNA sequence: TGTGCCAGCAGCTACAGACGGAACACTGAAGCTTTCTTT.

The chain joins TRBV12-5 to TRBJ2-7; D remains unclear. The end of the DNA fits TRBJ2-1 better, so the J call may be wrong. This CDR3 is 17 amino acids long. In germline, CDR1 is LGHNT, CDR2 FRNRAP. CDR3 coding DNA: TGTGCTAGTGGTTTGGAAGGGTCCCCATCAGTTTACAATGAGCAGTTCTTC. Protein sequence: CASGLEGSPSVYNEQFF.

The genes are TRBV6-2 or TRBV6-3 and TRBJ2-1; 7 nucleotides line up with TRBD1. The DNA end is more similar to TRBJ2-7, so the J call may be wrong. Germline V CDR1 and CDR2: MNHEY, SVGEGT. The length of the CDR3 is 14 residues. In DNA, the CDR3 is TGTGCCAGCAGTCCCGGGACAGATGATTACGAGCAGTACTTC. This gives the protein CASSPGTDDYEQYF.

This chain links TRBV5-1 with TRBJ1-6; D is undetermined. Deletions cut 2 bases from V and 4 bases from J, with 7 bases between. CDR3 length equals 14 residues. Germline values: CDR1 SGHRS, CDR2 YFSETQ. For the CDR3, the DNA is TGCGCCAGCAGCTTAGCCGCTTATAATTCACCCCTCCACTTT. Protein product: CASSLAAYNSPLHF.

The rearrangement joins TRBV7-9 to TRBJ2-7; D assignment may be TRBD1 or TRBD2 (5 bases each). Germline CDR1 is SEHNR and CDR2 is FQNEAQ (reference sequence). Trimming took 2 bases from V and 0 from J, leaving 8 bases between them. The CDR3 runs 14 residues. The CDR3 DNA reads as TGTGCCAGCAGCTTAACGGGGCCCTCCTACGAGCAGTACTTC. Its translation: CASSLTGPSYEQYF.

The gene calls are TRBV7-6 and TRBJ2-7, with 8 bases identical to TRBD1. Trimming cost V 3 bases and J 5 bases; bases outside gene matches: 12. This CDR3 has 16 amino acids. The germline V gene encodes CDR1 SGHVS and CDR2 FNYEAQ. The CDR3 here is CASSFEVGQGKNEQYF. CDR3 coding DNA: TGTGCCAGCAGCTTCGAAGTCGGACAGGGTAAGAACGAGCAGTACTTC.

The CDR3 region has the DNA TGTGCCAGCAGCGTAGGGCCGGGGGAAGGTGGCTACACCTTC. The encoded protein is CASSVGPGEGGYTF. This chain connects TRBV9 to TRBJ1-2, with a weak D call TRBD1 (5 bases). This CDR3 is 14 amino acids long. The germline gives CDR1 SGDLS, CDR2 YYNGEE. The V and J ends lost 0 bases and 7 bases respectively, with 13 bases between them.

V gene TRBV6-4 combines with J gene TRBJ2-2; weak D call: TRBD2 (5 bases). This CDR3 spans 13 amino acids. Looked up from germline, CDR1 is MRHNA and CDR2 is SNTAGT. V was cut by 2 bases and J by 7 bases, with 8 bases left in between. In nucleotides, the CDR3 is TGTGCCAGCAGTGACAGGAGGTTCGGGGAGCTGTTTTTT. This gives the protein CASSDRRFGELFF.

This clonotype was picked up a small number of times. The V and J genes are TRBV6-2 or TRBV6-3 and TRBJ2-1; the D gene could be TRBD1 or TRBD2 (5 bases each). CDR1 and CDR2 from the germline V gene are MNHEY and SVGEGT. This CDR3 has 14 amino acids. Trimming removed 4 bases from V and 5 bases from J, with 12 bases in between. In nucleotides, the CDR3 is TGTGCCAGCAGTTGGGGCGGGTCGAACAATGAGCAGTTCTTC. Residues: CASSWGGSNNEQFF.